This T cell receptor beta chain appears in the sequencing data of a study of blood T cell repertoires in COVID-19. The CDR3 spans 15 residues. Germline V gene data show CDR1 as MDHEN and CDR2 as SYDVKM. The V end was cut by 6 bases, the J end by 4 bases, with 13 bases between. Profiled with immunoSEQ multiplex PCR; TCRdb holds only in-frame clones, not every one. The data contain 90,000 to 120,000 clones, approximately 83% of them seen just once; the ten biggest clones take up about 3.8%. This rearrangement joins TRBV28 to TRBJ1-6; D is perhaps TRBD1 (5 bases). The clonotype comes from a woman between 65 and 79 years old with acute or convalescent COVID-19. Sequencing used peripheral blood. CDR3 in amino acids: CASRVTARYNSPLHF. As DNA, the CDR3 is TGTGCCAGCAGGGTGACAGCAAGGTATAATTCACCCCTCCACTTT.